This TCR beta chain was captured by sequencing in a study of OX40 agonist ivuxolimab in advanced cancers. Study-wide context: Across the patients, intravenous ivuxolimab was delivered every 2 weeks at 0.01 to 10 mg/kg. Earlier anti-PD-1, anti-PD-L1 or anti-CTLA-4 therapy was permitted; 30% to 50% had received some.

Germline assignment: CDR1 MNHNS and CDR2 SASEGT. CDR3 length equals 13 residues. The ends were cut back, 6 bases at V and 8 bases at J, with 16 bases in the middle. By sample fraction, this clone is medium-sized. What it binds is not known. Using immunoSEQ multiplex PCR, the repertoire was profiled, and TCRdb retains in-frame clones only, with some absent. The sample lists under 55,000 clones, about four fifths seen once, with more than 2% in the top ten. Regarding the study as a whole: At 0.1 to 3.0 mg/kg, CD4+ and CD8+ blood T cells expanded clonally by week 6.

The chain combines TRBV6-1 with TRBJ1-1; D is ambiguous. The source of this sequence is an adult with an advanced solid tumor such as melanoma, head and neck, liver or kidney cancer. The material was CD4+ or CD8+ T cells sorted from blood, obtained in a trial of the OX40 agonist ivuxolimab. CDR3: CASSPSLQTEAFF. The CDR3 DNA follows: TGTGCCAGCAGCCCCAGTTTACAGACAGAAGCTTTCTTT.